These T cell receptor beta chains were read from a single sample in a study of blood T cell repertoires in COVID-19. TCRdb's copy holds only in-frame clones and misses some; the assay was immunoSEQ multiplex PCR. The top ten clones hold approximately 12% of a sample with about 70,000 clones, around 86% of them seen once. The sample consisted of peripheral blood. These receptors were collected from a human donor in a cohort sampled during active COVID-19. Each CDR3 is given with its conserved first and last residue. A D gene is named only where the DNA matches it firmly. Some rows have no size entry. The others give once, few or many, or a class for an expanded clone.

J: TRBJ1-1
D: TRBD1
V: TRBV20-1
size: .
DNA: TGCAGTGCTCCCGACAGGGGAGCTTTCTTT
CDR3: CSAPDRGAFF

J: TRBJ2-7
D: .
V: TRBV7-8
size: few
DNA: TGTGCCAGCAGCCCTAAGAGATTCTACGAGCAGTACTTC
CDR3: CASSPKRFYEQYF

J: TRBJ2-7
D: TRBD1
V: TRBV5-1
size: once
DNA: TGCGCCAGCAGCTCGAGGACAGGGGTATCCTACGAGCAGTACTTC
CDR3: CASSSRTGVSYEQYF

J: TRBJ2-6
D: .
V: TRBV7-9
size: .
DNA: TGTGCCAGCAGCCATCCTACAGGGTTTGGGGCCAACGTCCTGACTTTC
CDR3: CASSHPTGFGANVLTF

J: TRBJ2-2
D: .
V: TRBV24-1
size: .
DNA: TGTGCCACCAGTGATTCAGCAGGATACACCGGGGAGCTGTTTTTT
CDR3: CATSDSAGYTGELFF

J: TRBJ1-2
D: TRBD1
V: TRBV6-5
size: .
DNA: TGTGCCAGCACCCTTACCGGGACAGTGAGGGATGGCTACACCTTC
CDR3: CASTLTGTVRDGYTF

J: TRBJ1-5
D: .
V: TRBV10-2
size: .
DNA: TGCGCCAGCAGTAGTTCAGATAGCAATCAGCCCCAGCATTTT
CDR3: CASSSSDSNQPQHF

J: TRBJ2-3
D: TRBD2
V: TRBV6-2/TRBV6-3
size: .
DNA: TGTGCCAGCAGTGCCGCTAGCGGGGGGAGCACAGATACGCAGTATTTT
CDR3: CASSAASGGSTDTQYF

J: TRBJ1-2
D: TRBD1
V: TRBV5-3
size: .
DNA: TGTGCCAGGGACAGGGGGCATTATGGCTACACCTTC
CDR3: CARDRGHYGYTF

J: TRBJ1-1
D: .
V: TRBV28
size: .
DNA: TGTGCCAGCAGTTTAAGTGGGACAGAAGCTTTCTTT
CDR3: CASSLSGTEAFF

J: TRBJ1-2
D: TRBD1
V: TRBV12-3/TRBV12-4
size: .
DNA: TGTGCCAGCAGTTTCACAGGGGGCCGGGGCTACACCTTC
CDR3: CASSFTGGRGYTF

J: TRBJ2-5
D: .
V: TRBV25-1
size: .
DNA: TGTGCCAGCAGTGAGTCCGGGACATCCCTAGAGACCCAGTACTTC
CDR3: CASSESGTSLETQYF

J: TRBJ2-1
D: TRBD1
V: TRBV23-1
size: .
DNA: TGCGCCAGCCTAGACAGGGGCAATGAGCAGTTCTTC
CDR3: CASLDRGNEQFF

J: TRBJ1-2
D: .
V: TRBV6-1
size: .
DNA: TGTGCCAGCAGTGAAGAGGAGCTGGCAGCCTATGGCTACACCTTC
CDR3: CASSEEELAAYGYTF

J: TRBJ2-3
D: TRBD2
V: TRBV19
size: .
DNA: TGTGCCAGTAGTATACTCCTAGCGGGGGACACAGATACGCAGTATTTT
CDR3: CASSILLAGDTDTQYF

J: TRBJ2-5
D: TRBD2
V: TRBV2
size: .
DNA: TGTGCCAGCAGCGGGACTAGCGGGGGCCCTATCCAAGAGACCCAGTACTTC
CDR3: CASSGTSGGPIQETQYF

J: TRBJ1-1
D: TRBD1
V: TRBV2
size: .
DNA: TGTGCCAGCAGGGGGACAGGGGGCGGGAACACTGAAGCTTTCTTT
CDR3: CASRGTGGGNTEAFF

J: TRBJ1-6
D: TRBD1
V: TRBV28
size: once
DNA: TGTGCCAGCAGGGGGGGACAGGGTGCGAATTCACCCCTCCACTTT
CDR3: CASRGGQGANSPLHF

J: TRBJ2-1
D: TRBD1
V: TRBV7-9
size: .
DNA: TGTGCCAGCAGTTCCAGGGGGATTACCTACAATGAGCAGTTCTTC
CDR3: CASSSRGITYNEQFF

J: TRBJ1-5
D: .
V: TRBV24-1
size: once
DNA: TGTGCCACCAGTTACCCCGGGGGGAATAGCAATCAGCCCCAGCATTTT
CDR3: CATSYPGGNSNQPQHF

J: TRBJ2-1
D: TRBD2
V: TRBV4-1
size: .
DNA: TGCGCCAGCAGCCACGGGACTATCTCCTACAATGAGCAGTTCTTC
CDR3: CASSHGTISYNEQFF

J: TRBJ2-7
D: TRBD1
V: TRBV27
size: .
DNA: TGTGCCAGCAGTTGGTACAGGGGGTACGAGCAGTACTTC
CDR3: CASSWYRGYEQYF

J: TRBJ2-7
D: TRBD1
V: TRBV29-1
size: .
DNA: TGCAGCGTTGTAGGGGGCGGGCGTAACGAGCAGTACTTC
CDR3: CSVVGGGRNEQYF

J: TRBJ2-5
D: TRBD2
V: TRBV5-1
size: .
DNA: TGCGCCAGCAGCACCGTAGCGGGGGAAGAGACCCAGTACTTC
CDR3: CASSTVAGEETQYF

J: TRBJ2-7
D: .
V: TRBV10-2
size: .
DNA: TGCGCCAGCAGTGAGCAGGGCGGGGAAGGAGGCGAGCAGTACTTC
CDR3: CASSEQGGEGGEQYF

J: TRBJ1-5
D: TRBD1
V: TRBV29-1
size: .
DNA: TGCAGCGTTGGACAGGGGATCAATCAGCCCCAGCATTTT
CDR3: CSVGQGINQPQHF

J: TRBJ1-5
D: TRBD1
V: TRBV4-3
size: .
DNA: TGCGCCAGCAGCCCGGGACAGAGCCAGCCCCAGCATTTT
CDR3: CASSPGQSQPQHF

J: TRBJ1-6
D: .
V: TRBV21-1
size: .
DNA: TGTGCCAGCAGCAAAGTATTTCGGGACAGGGAATTGTGGTCACCCCTCCACTTT
CDR3: CASSKVFRDRELWSPLHF

J: TRBJ1-3
D: .
V: TRBV12-5
size: .
DNA: TGTGCTAGTGGTTTGGTCCCAGGGTCTGGAAACACCATATATTTT
CDR3: CASGLVPGSGNTIYF

J: TRBJ1-1
D: .
V: TRBV9
size: .
DNA: TGTGCCAGCAGCGTAGAGGAGGGGTTCACTGAAGCTTTCTTT
CDR3: CASSVEEGFTEAFF

J: TRBJ1-6
D: .
V: TRBV7-2
size: .
DNA: TGTGCCAGCAGCTTACAGGGTGGCCCAAACTATAATTCACCCCTCCACTTT
CDR3: CASSLQGGPNYNSPLHF

J: TRBJ1-5
D: .
V: TRBV12-3/TRBV12-4
size: .
DNA: TGTGCCAGCAGCCTCAATCAGCCCCAGCATTTT
CDR3: CASSLNQPQHF

J: TRBJ2-5
D: TRBD2
V: TRBV6-6
size: .
DNA: TGTGCCAGCAGTCTACCCGATAGCGGGGGATACCAAGAGACCCAGTACTTC
CDR3: CASSLPDSGGYQETQYF

J: TRBJ1-2
D: TRBD1
V: TRBV27
size: .
DNA: TGTGCCAGCAGCCCCAGTCAGGGGGCAAAATCGTATGGCTACACCTTC
CDR3: CASSPSQGAKSYGYTF

J: TRBJ2-1
D: .
V: TRBV3-1/TRBV3-2
size: few
DNA: TGTGCCAGCAGCCAAGACAGGGCCTTCGCCCATGAGCAGTTCTTC
CDR3: CASSQDRAFAHEQFF

J: TRBJ2-1
D: .
V: TRBV5-1
size: .
DNA: TGCGCCAGCAGCCCCCGTGGGGGGGCCCGACTAAGCTCCTACAATGAGCAGTTCTTC
CDR3: CASSPRGGARLSSYNEQFF

J: TRBJ2-3
D: TRBD2
V: TRBV19
size: .
DNA: TGTGCCAGTAGTCCGGCCGGGACTAGTGGCTGGGATACGCAGTATTTT
CDR3: CASSPAGTSGWDTQYF

J: TRBJ2-1
D: .
V: TRBV6-5
size: .
DNA: TGTGCCAGCAAGCCCTCCTACAATGAGCAGTTCTTC
CDR3: CASKPSYNEQFF

J: TRBJ2-3
D: .
V: TRBV5-4
size: .
DNA: TGTGCCAGCAGTCTTCCTAGCACAGATACGCAGTATTTT
CDR3: CASSLPSTDTQYF

J: TRBJ2-5
D: TRBD1
V: TRBV4-2
size: .
DNA: TGTGCCAGCAGCCAAGATGAGGGGGCTGAGACCCAGTACTTC
CDR3: CASSQDEGAETQYF

J: TRBJ1-6
D: TRBD1
V: TRBV6-5
size: few
DNA: TGTGCCAGCAGGTGGACAGGGAATAATTCACCCCTCCACTTT
CDR3: CASRWTGNNSPLHF

J: TRBJ1-5
D: .
V: TRBV10-1
size: .
DNA: TGCGCCAGCAGTGAGGGGGGGAATCAGCCCCAGCATTTT
CDR3: CASSEGGNQPQHF

J: TRBJ1-5
D: .
V: TRBV12-3/TRBV12-4
size: once
DNA: TGTGCCAGCAGGAGAGTCAGCAATCAGCCCCAGCATTTT
CDR3: CASRRVSNQPQHF

J: TRBJ1-1
D: .
V: TRBV6-6
size: .
DNA: TGTGCCAGCAGTACCGGGGAGGGGATGAACACTGAAGCTTTCTTT
CDR3: CASSTGEGMNTEAFF

J: TRBJ2-6
D: TRBD1
V: TRBV6-6
size: .
DNA: TGTGCCAGCAGTCTACCGGGACAGGGACTTGGTGGGGCCAACGTCCTGACTTTC
CDR3: CASSLPGQGLGGANVLTF

J: TRBJ2-7
D: TRBD1
V: TRBV6-5
size: once
DNA: TGTGCCAGCAGTTACCGGGACAGGGGAACTTTCGAGCAGTACTTC
CDR3: CASSYRDRGTFEQYF

J: TRBJ2-5
D: .
V: TRBV3-1/TRBV3-2
size: .
DNA: TGTGCCAGCAGCCCCCCAGGAAGCCTTTCGAAGACCCAGTACTTC
CDR3: CASSPPGSLSKTQYF

J: TRBJ1-4
D: .
V: TRBV3-1/TRBV3-2
size: .
DNA: TGTGCCAGCAGCCCCCCCGTTGTTCGGGATCTTGTTTTT
CDR3: CASSPPVVRDLVF

J: TRBJ1-5
D: .
V: TRBV6-6
size: .
DNA: TGTGCCAGCAGTTACGGGGCAGTGGGACAGCCCCAGCATTTT
CDR3: CASSYGAVGQPQHF

J: TRBJ1-2
D: .
V: TRBV2
size: .
DNA: TGTGCCAGCAGTACCGGGACTGACTATGGCTACACCTTC
CDR3: CASSTGTDYGYTF

J: TRBJ2-5
D: .
V: TRBV29-1
size: .
DNA: TGCAGCGTTCGAAGAGGGCCCACCCAAGAGACCCAGTACTTC
CDR3: CSVRRGPTQETQYF

J: TRBJ1-1
D: .
V: TRBV19
size: .
DNA: TGTGCCAGTAGTATCGTGGGGCGCAGCACTGAAGCTTTCTTT
CDR3: CASSIVGRSTEAFF

J: TRBJ2-4
D: .
V: TRBV5-6
size: .
DNA: TGTGCCAGCAGCTTGCCCAGTGGTGGAAACATTCAGTACTTC
CDR3: CASSLPSGGNIQYF

J: TRBJ2-1
D: .
V: TRBV9
size: .
DNA: TGTGCCAGCTCCCCGGGGACCTACAATGAGCAGTTCTTC
CDR3: CASSPGTYNEQFF

J: TRBJ2-1
D: TRBD2
V: TRBV9
size: .
DNA: TGTGCCAGCAGCGGTAGCGGGGTGACCTACAATGAGCAGTTCTTC
CDR3: CASSGSGVTYNEQFF